A single sample is the source of the 22 T cell receptor beta chains below, sequenced in a study of response to subunit inactivated influenza vaccine. Via MiXCR, TCRdb re-called the RT-PCR reads, giving one row per CDR3 protein. The sample includes about 480,000 distinct CDR3 sequences, around 13% of them seen just once. The sequencing here drew on PBMCs from blood, taken 35 to 45 days after vaccination. These receptors were obtained from a man aged 50 to 60 who received an inactivated influenza vaccine.

Ten or more counts support this clonotype. This chain joins TRBV20-1 and TRBJ1-1, with D unclear. CDR1 is DFQATT and CDR2 is SNEGSKA in the germline V gene (reference sequence). This CDR3 has 13 residues. V was pared by 1 base and J by 6 bases, with 12 bases between. CDR3 coding DNA: TGCAGTGCTAGAGTCTTGAATAGGGCTGAAGCTTTCTTT. It yields the protein CSARVLNRAEAFF.

This clonotype was recorded once. The gene calls are TRBV20-1 and TRBJ2-5; unclear D gene. Germline CDR1 is DFQATT and CDR2 is SNEGSKA (reference sequence). The CDR3 is 13 residues long. V lost 3 bases and J 5 bases, leaving 13 bases between the germline ends. The CDR3 nucleotides are TGCAGTGCTAGGTCGGGCCAGTTGGAGACCCAGTACTTC. Translating gives CSARSGQLETQYF.

This clonotype was seen more than once but under ten times. V and J are TRBV6-2 or TRBV6-3 and TRBJ1-5; 7 bases align to TRBD1. The CDR3 is made up of 14 amino acids. The V gene's germline CDR1 is MNHEY and CDR2 SVGEGT. V gave up 8 bases and J gave up 1 base; unmatched junction bases: 5. This chain's CDR3 is CASHRGRSNQPQHF. The DNA for the CDR3 is TGTGCCAGCCACAGGGGAAGGAGCAATCAGCCCCAGCATTTT.

The rearrangement uses TRBV7-2 and TRBJ2-5; 10 nucleotides agree with TRBD2. J lost 3 bases, V lost 6 bases, and 4 bases had no gene match. This CDR3 contains 14 residues. In germline, CDR1 is SGHTA, CDR2 FQGNSA. The CDR3 coding sequence is TGTGCCAGCAGTCGGACTAGCGGTAAAGAGACCCAGTACTTC. Translating gives CASSRTSGKETQYF.

CDR3 residues: CASSLSQKDTQYF. The CDR3 nucleotides are TGTGCCAGCAGCTTATCCCAGAAAGATACGCAGTATTTT. The rearrangement links TRBV7-3 to TRBJ2-3; D unclear. Germline CDR1 is SGHTA and CDR2 is FQGTGA. Trimming shortened V by 2 bases and J by 5 bases, and 8 bases separated the two germline ends. This CDR3 region has 13 residues.

This clonotype was seen more than once but under ten times. The chain combines TRBV14 with TRBJ2-2; D is perhaps TRBD2 (6 bases). The V and J ends lost 0 bases and 3 bases respectively, with 14 bases between them. There are 17 residues in the CDR3. CDR1 SGHDN and CDR2 FVKESK come from the germline V gene. The DNA of the CDR3 is TGTGCCAGCAGCCAAGAGGCGGGGTTGGGGTACACCGGGGAGCTGTTTTTT. It translates to CASSQEAGLGYTGELFF.

The sample holds one count of this clonotype. Here the CDR3 reads CASSLWTSGESSEQFF. Here the CDR3 DNA reads TGTGCCAGCAGCCTGTGGACTAGCGGGGAGTCAAGTGAGCAGTTCTTC. The chain is built from TRBV4-2 and TRBJ2-1; 12 nucleotides line up with TRBD2. The CDR3 is 16 amino acids. The V segment lost 4 bases and the J segment 9 bases; nucleotides outside the gene matches: 10. Germline V gene lookup returns CDR1 LGHNA and CDR2 YNFKEQ.

About this clonotype itself: This may be a read error, as it is one base from a much larger clone. The rearrangement links TRBV5-6 to TRBJ2-7; 7 bases map to TRBD1. CDR1 is SGHDT, CDR2 YYEEEE, per germline. The CDR3 contains 14 residues. The CDR3 coding sequence is TGTGGCAGCAGCTTTACAGGGGCTGCGTGGGAGCAGTACTTC. Translating it yields CGSSFTGAAWEQYF.

This clonotype came up many times. The chain employs TRBV5-8 and TRBJ2-4; 7 nucleotides line up with TRBD2. This CDR3 has 17 residues. V lost 4 bases and J lost 0; bases outside the gene matches: 10. CDR1 and CDR2 (germline): SGHTS, YDEGEE. The chain's CDR3 is CASSPLGGDLAKNIQYF. The CDR3 nucleotides read TGTGCCAGCAGCCCCCTGGGAGGGGACCTAGCCAAAAACATTCAGTACTTC.

The V and J genes are TRBV20-1 and TRBJ2-3; 9 positions match TRBD2. Unmatched junction bases numbered 10, after V lost 6 bases and J lost 6 bases. The CDR3 has 14 amino acids. CDR1 is DFQATT and CDR2 is SNEGSKA in the germline V gene (reference sequence). In nucleotides, the CDR3 is TGCAGTGCCCTCGAGCGGGGGGCAGGTGATACGCAGTATTTT. This gives the protein CSALERGAGDTQYF.

V usage is TRBV11-1 and J usage is TRBJ2-6; 7 bases align to TRBD1. The CDR3 has 18 residues. Germline V CDR1 and CDR2: SGHAT, FQDESV (reference sequence). J was trimmed by 0 bases and V by 5 bases; bases with no gene match: 10. The CDR3 DNA sequence: TGTGCCAGCAGCGTGGGACAGATACGCGTCTCTGGGGCCAACGTCCTGACTTTC. Protein: CASSVGQIRVSGANVLTF.

V usage is TRBV7-9 and J usage is TRBJ1-6; D ambiguous. This CDR3 spans 12 amino acids. The germline CDR1 and CDR2 sequences are SEHNR and FQNEAQ (reference sequence). Trimming shortened V by 5 bases and J by 10 bases, and 9 bases separated the two germline ends. The CDR3 region is CASSRGRSPLHF. CDR3 nucleotides: TGTGCCAGCAGCCGTGGTAGGTCACCCCTCCACTTT.

The chain employs TRBV10-3 and TRBJ1-1; maybe TRBD1 (6 bases). CDR3 length: 18 amino acids. V lost 4 bases to trimming and J lost 9 bases, with 30 bases between them. Germline V gene lookup returns CDR1 ENHRY and CDR2 SYGVKD. The CDR3 sequence is CAISGGGGTIGAHSKAFF. CDR3 nucleotides: TGTGCCATCAGTGGCGGAGGGGGGACAATCGGTGCCCACTCCAAAGCTTTCTTT.

The CDR3 sequence: CASSIQGSPGEQYF. In nucleotides, the CDR3 is TGTGCCAGCAGCATACAGGGGTCCCCGGGGGAGCAGTACTTC. The chain uses TRBV7-2 and TRBJ2-7, with 7 bases fitting TRBD1. CDR1 and CDR2 from the germline V gene are SGHTA and FQGNSA. The CDR3 totals 14 residues. J gave up 7 bases and V 5 bases, and 11 bases lay outside the gene matches.

This clonotype came up a few times. The chain links TRBV28 to TRBJ2-7; no reliable D call. From germline, CDR1 is MDHEN and CDR2 SYDVKM. The V end lost 3 bases, the J end lost 5 bases, and 8 bases lay between the germline ends. The CDR3 has 12 residues. The CDR3: CASSFYRNEQYF. The CDR3 DNA reads TGTGCCAGCAGTTTCTACAGAAACGAGCAGTACTTC.

The V and J genes are TRBV7-2 and TRBJ2-5; 7 bases are shared with TRBD1. Germline V gene data show CDR1 as SGHTA and CDR2 as FQGNSA. The ends lost 5 bases at V and 5 bases at J; junction bases unmatched: 8. This CDR3 region has 14 residues. The chain's CDR3 is CASSPQGSGETQYF. The CDR3 bases are TGTGCCAGCAGCCCACAGGGGAGTGGTGAGACCCAGTACTTC.

This chain links TRBV20-1 with TRBJ1-2; TRBD1 might be the D (6 bases). In germline, CDR1 is DFQATT, CDR2 SNEGSKA (reference sequence). This CDR3 is built from 12 residues. This CDR3 reads CNGGAPNYGYTF. CDR3 DNA sequence: TGCAACGGGGGGGCTCCTAACTATGGCTACACCTTC.

The genes are TRBV5-6 and TRBJ1-1, with 8 bases matching TRBD1. Germline assignment: CDR1 SGHDT and CDR2 YYEEEE. The V segment lost 4 bases and the J segment 0 bases; nucleotides outside the gene matches: 8. This CDR3 is built from 16 residues. The CDR3 sequence is CASSLPGQGLNTEAFF. The CDR3 nucleotides are TGTGCCAGCAGCCTCCCCGGACAGGGATTGAACACTGAAGCTTTCTTT.

V gene TRBV28 combines with J gene TRBJ2-1; unclear D gene. The length of the CDR3 is 13 residues. Germline V gives CDR1 MDHEN, CDR2 SYDVKM. Trimming pared 5 bases from V and 8 bases from J, leaving 13 bases between. The chain's CDR3 is CASSRPGIDEQFF. CDR3 coding DNA: TGTGCCAGCAGTCGTCCGGGTATCGATGAGCAGTTCTTC.

The V and J genes are TRBV20-1 and TRBJ2-1; D may be TRBD2 (5 bases). The CDR3 extends over 12 amino acids. Trimming stripped 8 bases from V and 2 bases from J, with 10 bases between. CDR1 and CDR2 (germline): DFQATT, SNEGSKA (reference sequence). The CDR3 sequence: CSIAPTYNEQFF. The CDR3 DNA follows: TGCAGTATAGCGCCCACCTACAATGAGCAGTTCTTC.

This clonotype has ten or more counts. This rearrangement joins TRBV7-3 to TRBJ2-3, with 10 positions matching TRBD2. The J segment lost 5 bases and the V segment lost 3 bases, leaving 8 bases of the junction unmatched. This CDR3 spans 16 amino acids. The germline V gene encodes CDR1 SGHTA and CDR2 FQGTGA. The CDR3 bases are TGTGCCAGCAGCTTTGGGATAGCGGGAGGAAAAGATACGCAGTATTTT. It specifies CASSFGIAGGKDTQYF.

This clonotype appeared many times. The rearrangement links TRBV6-5 to TRBJ2-1; D possibly corresponds to TRBD1 (6 bases). The germline V and J ends were trimmed by 5 bases and 6 bases, with 8 bases remaining between them. This CDR3 comprises 12 residues. Germline values: CDR1 MNHEY, CDR2 SVGAGI. The CDR3 is CASSPDSNEQFF. CDR3 in DNA: TGTGCCAGCAGTCCGGACAGCAATGAGCAGTTCTTC.